The present TCR beta chain was sequenced within a study of CD8+ T cells in alopecia areata (dated by TCRdb to 2016 to 2019). Regarding the study in general: The treated patients, all with moderate-to-severe alopecia areata, were enrolled in an open-label pilot trial of oral tofacitinib given at 5 to 10 mg twice daily. Tofacitinib was given for 6 to 18 months, followed by 6 months of follow-up off drug to assess delayed response and recurrence. The SALT score, which quantifies the percentage of affected scalp surface area, was used to measure disease severity in treated patients. To study T cell clonal expansion in alopecia areata, the researchers applied high-throughput TCRbeta sequencing to both the C3H/HeJ mouse model and human patients. Human TCRbeta sequencing covered scalp tissue and sorted CD4+ and CD8+ peripheral blood T cells from patchy and totalis/universalis alopecia areata patients and healthy controls. Tofacitinib-treated patients had biopsies at baseline and at 4 and 24 weeks of treatment, with a later scalp biopsy in several patients. Scalp clonality was compared across normal scalp (n=4), patchy alopecia areata scalp (n=8), and alopecia totalis/universalis scalp (n=8). The RNA source kit depended on sample type: the PAXgene miRNA kit for fixed scalp, the miRNeasy kit for PBMCs, and the RNeasy kit for mouse skin. TCRbeta CDR3 regions were amplified by immunoSEQ multiplex PCR with 35 Vbeta forward and 13 Jbeta reverse primers.

The library was obtained by the immunoSEQ multiplex PCR assay. RNA was extracted from all samples and reverse transcribed into cDNA, which served as template for TCR sequencing. SuperScript III was used for first-strand cDNA synthesis, primed with a 2:1 mix of oligo-dT and random hexamers. Amplification bias was assessed with a synthetic immune receptor repertoire, and residual bias was removed computationally. The original methods were these. Raw reads were preprocessed to remove errors, and CDR3 was defined by IMGT conventions from the conserved cysteine to phenylalanine. To get clonality, Shannon entropy was normalized by log2 of the number of productive unique TCRs and the result was subtracted from 1. Whether scalp clones were CD4 or CD8 was inferred by matching scalp TCRbeta sequences against CD4 and CD8 repertoires sorted from blood. The immuneACCESS repertoire file appears here via TCRdb, limited to in-frame rearrangements. These files lack a portion of the clones; in checked studies, under half of the deficit traces to unresolved V genes, and the cause of the others is not known. The V and J calls and clone size were taken over from that table, and D and trimming were inferred from the DNA. This sample has hundreds of thousands of clones in its table, and approximately 72% of those were observed once. The ten largest clones represent about 1.2% of the sample.

Broad study findings and their caveats: Unlike mouse skin, which is dominated by gammadelta T cells, normal human skin has resident alphabeta T cells that are also sequenced, and this complicates analysis of the scalp TCR repertoire. TCR sequences shared between patients were less clear than in mice, possibly partly because of HLA diversity in the patient population. Because the treated cohort was small and included a single nonresponder, larger studies are needed to assess links between baseline CD8+ expansion and response. Compared with normal scalp, lesional scalp, particularly in alopecia totalis/universalis, had higher clonality and more expanded CD8+ clones, which suggests antigenic drive. Tofacitinib significantly decreased scalp clonality and the number of expanded CD8+ clones among the top 100 scalp clones. Many expanded lesional clones persisted in scalp and blood during tofacitinib treatment, which may partly explain relapse after stopping treatment.

CDR3 length: 16 amino acids, cysteine to phenylalanine. The DNA shown is the 48-base CDR3, in frame from base 1. V ends up 2 bases short and J 5 bases short, with an unmatched junction base count of 7. Concerning this clone itself: It has no known antigen specificity. Base-call qualities are not available, and no considerably larger clone is one nucleotide away.

Interpreted using the paper, the treatment or condition label stands for: oral pan-JAK inhibitor, 5-10 mg twice daily. From alopecia areata patients, peripheral blood was collected along with lesional scalp punch biopsies. After PBMCs were isolated by density centrifugation and stained for CD3, CD4 and CD8, a FACSAria was used to sort CD4+ and CD8+ T cells. The sequence came from a human donor with alopecia areata. This chain joins TRBV23-1 to TRBJ1-5, and TRBD1 aligns with 9 junction nucleotides. TRBV23-1 is treated as an ORF (open reading frame) with a function not yet certain. The starting material was CD4+ T cells sorted from blood, obtained at week 44, from a patient treated with tofacitinib. The CDR3 region: CASSQEDRGYDQPQHF. The DNA reads as follows: TGCGCCAGCAGTCAAGAGGACAGGGGATATGATCAGCCCCAGCATTTT.